A single T cell receptor (beta chain) is shown here with its context. Its matching antigen is unknown. These data come from a study of cytomegalovirus exposure and HLA in healthy donors. Findings and caveats of the study: Researchers left out some V segments, among them TRBV6-2 and TRBV6-3, as indistinguishable.

The V gene's germline CDR1 is LNHDA and CDR2 SQIVND (reference sequence). The CDR3 consists of 14 residues. V lost 8 bases and J 8 bases, leaving 21 bases between the germline ends. With 60 Vbeta and 13 Jbeta primers, the PCR was carried out. The table came from immunoSEQ multiplex PCR; TCRdb's copy has only in-frame clones and leaves some out. The repertoire holds more than 90,000 clones, about 70% seen once, with 0.85% to 0.9% in the top ten. The chain links TRBV19 to TRBJ1-2, with TRBD1 as a possible D gene (5 bases). Sequencing used PBMCs. The sequence was collected from a woman in her thirties in good health and CMV-seronegative. CDR3 DNA sequence: TGTGCCAGTCGAGAGGACATATCCCTTTCCGGCTACACCTTC. This gives the protein CASREDISLSGYTF.